The 31 T cell receptor beta chains reported below all come from one sample, sequenced in a study of blood T cell repertoires in COVID-19. TCRdb's table, derived via immunoSEQ multiplex PCR, lists solely in-frame clones and lacks some. The sample comprises some 140,000 clones, approximately 85% of which are singletons, and around 4.7% rests with the top ten. The sample was peripheral blood. The source is a human donor in a cohort sampled during active COVID-19.

This clone has a handful of counts. The chain has TRBV5-1 and TRBJ2-6, with D possibly TRBD1 on 5 matching bases. The CDR3 runs 17 residues. Trimming took 1 base from V and 4 from J, leaving 15 bases between them. Germline V gene sequence: CDR1 SGHRS, CDR2 YFSETQ. This CDR3 reads CASSLYPPGSGANVLTF. In DNA, the CDR3 is TGCGCCAGCAGCTTGTACCCCCCAGGGTCCGGGGCCAACGTCCTGACTTTC.

This chain uses TRBV10-3 with TRBJ2-1; 14 bases fit TRBD2. The CDR3 is 17 residues long. J lost 1 base, V lost 10 bases, and 9 bases had no gene match. The V gene's germline CDR1 is ENHRY and CDR2 SYGVKD. The CDR3 DNA follows: TGTGCCACCGCGACTAGCGGGAGGGCCAGTTCCTACAATGAGCAGTTCTTC. It encodes CATATSGRASSYNEQFF.

The genes are TRBV19 and TRBJ2-1, with 10 bases lining up with TRBD2. In germline, CDR1 is LNHDA, CDR2 SQIVND (reference sequence). V lost 3 bases, J lost 9 bases, and 17 bases stayed unmatched. This CDR3 is built from 18 residues. This chain's CDR3 is CASSIPRMGAGGPGEQFF. The CDR3 DNA reads TGTGCCAGTAGTATCCCCCGGATGGGAGCGGGAGGGCCTGGTGAGCAGTTCTTC.

This clone came up once. The chain combines TRBV27 with TRBJ2-3, with 7 bases lining up with TRBD1. The CDR3 has 15 residues. The ends lost 10 bases at V and 2 bases at J; junction bases unmatched: 12. The germline V gene has CDR1 MNHEY and CDR2 SMNVEV (reference sequence). CDR3: CATQTDRAFTDTQYF. CDR3 DNA sequence: TGTGCCACCCAAACCGACAGGGCCTTCACAGATACGCAGTATTTT.

V is TRBV7-2 and J is TRBJ2-1; 7 bases fit TRBD1. Germline trimming cut 3 bases from V and 8 bases from J; bases unmatched to any gene: 7. The CDR3 has 14 residues. The V gene's germline CDR1 is SGHTA and CDR2 FQGNSA. The CDR3 loop reads CASSFRGRLDEQFF. The CDR3 DNA is TGTGCCAGCAGCTTTAGGGGGCGCCTCGATGAGCAGTTCTTC.

This clone was seen ten or more times. V and J are TRBV5-4 and TRBJ1-1; a possible D gene is TRBD1 (5 bases). The germline V and J ends were trimmed by 0 bases and 1 base, with 13 bases remaining between them. The CDR3 loop spans 16 amino acids. The germline gives CDR1 SGHNT, CDR2 YYREEE (reference sequence). CDR3 coding DNA: TGTGCCAGCAGCTTGGAGGTTGTGGGGCGGAACACTGAAGCTTTCTTT. Translated, it gives CASSLEVVGRNTEAFF. Complete variable domain (other parts from reference TRBV5-4 and TRBJ1-1): ETGVTQSPTHLIKTRGQQVTLRCSSQSGHNTVSWYQQALGQGPQFIFQYYREEENGRGNFPPRFSGLQFPNYSSELNVNALELDDSALYLCASSLEVVGRNTEAFFGQGTRLTVV.

The chain uses TRBV5-6 and TRBJ2-1; 7 bases agree with TRBD1. After removal of 0 bases from V and 7 bases from J, the junction contained 7 bases not matched to a gene. Germline-derived CDR1 and CDR2 are SGHDT and YYEEEE. The CDR3 totals 15 residues. CDR3 nucleotide sequence: TGTGCCAGCAGCTTGGCCCCAGGACAGGAAAATGAGCAGTTCTTC. Translation gives CASSLAPGQENEQFF.

The chain is built from TRBV6-6 and TRBJ2-2, with 9 bases aligning to TRBD2. This CDR3 spans 15 amino acids. With V trimmed by 7 bases and J by 3 bases, 6 bases remained unmatched. Germline V gene sequence: CDR1 MNHNY, CDR2 SVGAGI (reference sequence). DNA for the CDR3: TGTGCCAGCAAACCTAGCGGGGCTTACACCGGGGAGCTGTTTTTT. It is translated as CASKPSGAYTGELFF.

V is TRBV7-2 and J is TRBJ2-2; 11 bases are a match to TRBD2. There are 16 residues in the CDR3. The V segment lost 4 bases and the J segment 6 bases; nucleotides outside the gene matches: 7. CDR1 is SGHTA and CDR2 is FQGNSA in the germline V gene. The CDR3 loop is CASSWVTSGTPGELFF. The CDR3 DNA reads as TGTGCCAGCAGCTGGGTGACTAGCGGGACCCCCGGGGAGCTGTTTTTT.

The V call is TRBV20-1, the J call TRBJ1-6, with TRBD1 matching over 10 bases. The germline V gene encodes CDR1 DFQATT and CDR2 SNEGSKA (reference sequence). Germline trimming cut 3 bases from V and 7 bases from J; bases unmatched to any gene: 9. The CDR3 sequence is 16 residues long. CDR3 loop: CSASKVTGGWNSPLHF. In DNA, the CDR3 is TGCAGTGCTAGTAAGGTGACAGGGGGCTGGAATTCACCCCTCCACTTT.

The chain carries TRBV7-8 and TRBJ2-7; D not resolved. The V gene lost 1 base and the J gene lost 0 bases, with 13 bases spanning the gap. Germline CDR1 and CDR2: SGHVS and FQNEAQ. CDR3 length equals 16 residues. CDR3 nucleotide sequence: TGTGCCAGCAGCTTAGTTCAGGCGTTGAGCTCCTACGAGCAGTACTTC. This encodes CASSLVQALSSYEQYF.

This clone was recorded many times. This chain links TRBV7-8 with TRBJ1-2; D might be TRBD1 (5 bases). Germline V gives CDR1 SGHVS, CDR2 FQNEAQ. Trimming pared 1 base from V and 2 bases from J, leaving 17 bases between. CDR3 size: 17 residues. The DNA of the CDR3 is TGTGCCAGCAGCTTAGATGGGGGGACTATACTAAACTATGGCTACACCTTC. As protein: CASSLDGGTILNYGYTF.

This rearrangement joins TRBV19 to TRBJ1-2; D gene ambiguous. The CDR3 runs 14 residues. The germline V and J ends were trimmed by 5 bases and 0 bases, with 10 bases remaining between them. The germline V gene encodes CDR1 LNHDA and CDR2 SQIVND (reference sequence). DNA for the CDR3: TGTGCCAGTAGTCTGTATTTAACTAACTATGGCTACACCTTC. Its protein product is CASSLYLTNYGYTF.

The V gene is TRBV11-2, the J gene TRBJ1-5, with D possibly TRBD1 on 6 matching bases. Germline lookup yields CDR1 SGHAT and CDR2 FQNNGV. There are 13 residues in the CDR3. V was cut by 5 bases and J by 1 base, with 6 bases left in between. The CDR3 loop reads CASSQGSNQPQHF. In nucleotides, the CDR3 is TGTGCCAGCAGCCAGGGGAGCAATCAGCCCCAGCATTTT.

The chain combines TRBV19 with TRBJ2-7, with a possible D match to TRBD2 (5 bases). CDR3 length equals 13 residues. Germline values: CDR1 LNHDA, CDR2 SQIVND (reference sequence). V was trimmed by 3 bases and J by 6 bases, leaving 12 bases between them. The CDR3 DNA reads TGTGCCAGTAGTATTACCGGTGCGGGCGAGCAGTACTTC. Its protein product is CASSITGAGEQYF.

This clone came up a few times. This chain links TRBV2 with TRBJ1-1; D may be TRBD1 (5 bases). The ends were cut back, 4 bases at V and 1 base at J, with 10 bases in the middle. The V gene's germline CDR1 is SNHLY and CDR2 FYNNEI. The CDR3 loop spans 14 amino acids. The CDR3 protein is CASSAVGQNTEAFF. DNA for the CDR3: TGTGCCAGCAGTGCGGTCGGACAGAACACTGAAGCTTTCTTT. The whole variable domain, filled in from reference TRBV2 and TRBJ1-1, reads EPEVTQTPSHQVTQMGQEVILRCVPISNHLYFYWYRQILGQKVEFLVSFYNNEISEKSEIFDDQFSVERPDGSNFTLKIRSTKLEDSAMYFCASSAVGQNTEAFFGQGTRLTVV.

This chain connects TRBV30 to TRBJ1-1; D is possibly TRBD1 (6 bases). V lost 3 bases and J lost 8, with 16 bases in between. Germline CDR1 is GTSNPN and CDR2 is SVGIG (reference sequence). The CDR3 is 13 amino acids. This CDR3 is CAWRGDEGTEAFF. The CDR3, as DNA: TGTGCCTGGAGGGGGGACGAGGGGACAGAAGCTTTCTTT.

V and J are TRBV6-6 and TRBJ2-1; no clear D. Per the germline V gene, CDR1 is MNHNY and CDR2 is SVGAGI (reference sequence). Trimming left V 6 bases short and J 9 bases short, with 12 bases between. The CDR3 loop spans 12 amino acids. The CDR3 region is CASSKTGFEQFF. The CDR3 DNA reads as TGTGCCAGCAGCAAGACCGGGTTTGAGCAGTTCTTC.

This clone was picked up a small number of times. The chain carries TRBV27 and TRBJ1-2; D is possibly TRBD1 (6 bases). The germline CDR1 and CDR2 sequences are MNHEY and SMNVEV (reference sequence). V was trimmed by 3 bases and J by 6 bases, leaving 11 bases between them. This CDR3 is 13 amino acids long. Written as DNA, the CDR3 is TGTGCCAGCAGTTTTCGACAGGCTAATGGCTACACCTTC. Its translation is CASSFRQANGYTF.

V is TRBV5-1 and J is TRBJ2-1; 8 bases line up with TRBD2. Trimming took 4 bases from V and 13 from J; bases not matched to a gene: 10. The CDR3 has 13 amino acids. Germline loops: CDR1 SGHRS, CDR2 YFSETQ. The CDR3 nucleotides read TGCGCCAGCAGCCCGGGGACCGGGACTAGTCAGTTCTTC. Protein: CASSPGTGTSQFF.

This chain connects TRBV27 to TRBJ2-1, with TRBD1 matching 7 bases. Germline V gene sequence: CDR1 MNHEY, CDR2 SMNVEV (reference sequence). J gave up 13 bases and V 4 bases, and 7 bases lay outside the gene matches. This CDR3 comprises 12 residues. The CDR3 spells CASSSPRTGQFF. The CDR3 nucleotides read TGTGCCAGCAGTTCCCCAAGGACAGGCCAGTTCTTC.

The chain recombines TRBV7-2 with TRBJ2-3, with D possibly TRBD2 on 6 matching bases. V was pared by 0 bases and J by 6 bases, with 10 bases between. Germline lookup yields CDR1 SGHTA and CDR2 FQGNSA. The CDR3 extends over 14 amino acids. CDR3: CASSLARGSDTQYF. DNA for the CDR3: TGTGCCAGCAGCTTAGCGCGGGGTTCGGATACGCAGTATTTT.

This chain uses TRBV7-2 with TRBJ1-2, with 12 bases lining up with TRBD1. With V trimmed by 5 bases and J by 1 base, 8 bases remained unmatched. CDR3 size: 17 residues. CDR1 and CDR2 (germline): SGHTA, FQGNSA. The CDR3 spells CASSRGTGGAGNYGYTF. The CDR3 nucleotides are TGTGCCAGCAGCAGAGGGACAGGGGGCGCTGGTAACTATGGCTACACCTTC.

The chain carries TRBV7-6 and TRBJ2-3; perhaps TRBD2 as D (6 bases). CDR1 and CDR2 from the germline V gene are SGHVS and FNYEAQ. V was shortened by 3 bases and J by 1 base, with 14 bases between the two germline ends. This CDR3 has 16 residues. The CDR3 DNA sequence: TGTGCCAGCAGCTTTCAAACTAGCCGAGGCACAGATACGCAGTATTTT. It encodes CASSFQTSRGTDTQYF.

This clone was detected a few times. The genes are TRBV7-2 and TRBJ2-1; 8 nucleotides line up with TRBD2. This CDR3 is 14 amino acids long. From germline, CDR1 is SGHTA and CDR2 FQGNSA. With 5 bases clipped from V and 8 bases from J, the junction kept 8 bases outside the gene matches. CDR3 nucleotides: TGTGCCAGCAGCCTCGGGGGGGCCTCGGATGAGCAGTTCTTC. Translated, it gives CASSLGGASDEQFF.

This chain joins TRBV7-2 and TRBJ1-1, with unresolved D. Germline loops: CDR1 SGHTA, CDR2 FQGNSA. The CDR3 loop spans 15 amino acids. V was cut by 0 bases and J by 4 bases, with 12 bases left in between. CDR3 bases: TGTGCCAGCAGCTTAGCGCCAGCAGCGGGCACTGAAGCTTTCTTT. Translating it yields CASSLAPAAGTEAFF.

J is TRBJ2-1 and V is TRBV19; TRBD2 matches 7 bases. J gave up 9 bases and V 7 bases, and 12 bases lay outside the gene matches. This CDR3 spans 14 amino acids. Germline V gives CDR1 LNHDA, CDR2 SQIVND (reference sequence). CDR3 coding DNA: TGTGCCAGTACCTTTAGCGGGCCCGAGGGTGAGCAGTTCTTC. It yields the protein CASTFSGPEGEQFF.

The CDR3 DNA sequence: TGCAGCGTCGTCACAGGCTCCAATCAGCCCCAGCATTTT. Amino acid sequence: CSVVTGSNQPQHF. The chain joins TRBV29-1 to TRBJ1-5, with a possible D match to TRBD1 (5 bases). V was trimmed by 6 bases and J by 3 bases, leaving 12 bases between them. CDR3 length: 13 residues. In germline, CDR1 is SQVTM, CDR2 ANQGSEA. Looking up the rest from reference TRBV29-1 and TRBJ1-5 gives the full variable domain: SAVISQKPSRDICQRGTSLTIQCQVDSQVTMMFWYRQQPGQSLTLIATANQGSEATYESGFVIDKFPISRPNLTFSTLTVSNMSPEDSSIYLCSVVTGSNQPQHFGDGTRLSIL.

This chain connects TRBV13 to TRBJ2-7; 12 nucleotides match TRBD1. The CDR3 consists of 15 residues. With 3 bases clipped from V and 6 bases from J, the junction kept 6 bases outside the gene matches. CDR1 is PRHDT, CDR2 FYEKMQ, per germline (reference sequence). For the CDR3, the DNA is TGTGCCAGCAGCTTTAGTGGGACAGGGGGCGGCGAGCAGTACTTC. Encoded protein: CASSFSGTGGGEQYF.

The V call is TRBV12-5, the J call TRBJ2-1, with 9 positions matching TRBD2. CDR3 size: 14 residues. V gave up 3 bases and J gave up 7 bases; unmatched junction bases: 4. Germline lookup yields CDR1 LGHNT and CDR2 FRNRAP. CDR3: CASGFSGSLNEQFF. Written as DNA, the CDR3 is TGTGCTAGTGGTTTTAGCGGGAGTTTAAATGAGCAGTTCTTC.

This chain links TRBV18 with TRBJ1-1; unclear D gene. The CDR3 extends over 12 amino acids. Germline CDR1 reads KGHSH; CDR2 reads LQKENI. Trimming stripped 6 bases from V and 6 bases from J, with 11 bases between. The CDR3 nucleotides are TGTGCCAGCTCCCCCCGTTCGGCTGAAGCTTTCTTT. Protein sequence: CASSPRSAEAFF.